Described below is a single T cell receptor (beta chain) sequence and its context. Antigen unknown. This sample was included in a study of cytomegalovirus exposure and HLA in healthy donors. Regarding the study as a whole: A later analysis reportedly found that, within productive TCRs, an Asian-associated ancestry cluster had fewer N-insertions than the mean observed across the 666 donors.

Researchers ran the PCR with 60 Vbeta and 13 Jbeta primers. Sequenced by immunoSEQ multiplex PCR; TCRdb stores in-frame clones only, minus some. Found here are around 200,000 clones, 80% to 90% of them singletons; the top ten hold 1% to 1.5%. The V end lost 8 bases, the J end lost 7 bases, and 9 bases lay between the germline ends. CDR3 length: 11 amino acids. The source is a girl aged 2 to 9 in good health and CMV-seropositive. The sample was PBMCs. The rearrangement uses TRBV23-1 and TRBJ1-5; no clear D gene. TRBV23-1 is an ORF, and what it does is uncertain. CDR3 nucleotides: TGCGCCAGCTCTCGAGCCCAGCCCCAGCATTTT. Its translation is CASSRAQPQHF.